One and the same sample provided the 15 T cell receptor beta chains below, sequenced in a study of T cells in Graves' hyperthyroidism and ophthalmopathy. Amplified TCR beta CDR3 regions derived from RNA transcripts. HTBI primers were the set used in a first-round RT-PCR of the TCR CDR3. TCRdb redid the calling of the multiplex PCR reads with MiXCR, one entry per CDR3 protein. The sample has about 210,000 distinct CDR3 sequences; roughly 17% are singletons. Material: blood. These receptors came from a man in his forties or fifties with Graves' hyperthyroidism.

V usage is TRBV24-1 and J usage is TRBJ2-1; D might be TRBD2 (5 bases). Germline V gene data show CDR1 as KGHDR and CDR2 as SFDVKD. The CDR3 sequence is 13 residues long. The V gene lost 7 bases and the J gene lost 8 bases, with 14 bases spanning the gap. In nucleotides, the CDR3 is TGTGCCACCAGGCCGGGAATAACCGATGAGCAGTTCTTC. It codes for CATRPGITDEQFF.

Concerning this clonotype: A clone one base away is much larger, so this may be a read error. The chain joins TRBV10-3 to TRBJ1-2; D unresolved. Germline V gene lookup returns CDR1 ENHRY and CDR2 SYGVKD. The CDR3 is 10 residues long. The germline V and J ends were trimmed by 3 bases and 8 bases, with 4 bases remaining between them. In DNA, the CDR3 is TGTGCCATCAGTGATAAAGGCTACACCTTC. Translated, it gives CAISDKGYTF.

This clonotype showed up just a few times. The V call is TRBV7-2, the J call TRBJ1-3, with 8 positions matching TRBD1. V gave up 1 base and J gave up 0 bases; unmatched junction bases: 5. CDR1 SGHTA and CDR2 FQGNSA come from the germline V gene. CDR3 length: 17 residues. As DNA, the CDR3 is TGTGCCAGCAGCTTAGATCCTGGACAGGGCTCTGGAAACACCATATATTTT. Protein product: CASSLDPGQGSGNTIYF.

This clonotype has only a few counts. J is TRBJ2-7 and V is TRBV6-1; 10 bases agree with TRBD1. The CDR3 spans 15 residues. CDR1 and CDR2 from the germline V gene are MNHNS and SASEGT. V was pared by 5 bases and J by 2 bases, with 6 bases of the junction left unmatched. CDR3 nucleotide sequence: TGTGCCAGCAGTTCACAGGACAGGGGGACCTACGAGCAGTACTTC. Protein: CASSSQDRGTYEQYF.

CDR3 residues: CASSFGTSEFF. The CDR3 DNA is TGTGCCAGCAGTTTTGGTACTAGCGAATTCTTC. The gene calls are TRBV12-3 or TRBV12-4 and TRBJ2-1, with TRBD2 matching over 7 bases. V dropped 3 bases and J dropped 16; count of bases not matched to a gene: 6. This CDR3 region has 11 residues.

This clonotype was observed at least ten times. V and J are TRBV12-3 or TRBV12-4 and TRBJ2-2; no clear D gene. The ends were cut back, 4 bases at V and 5 bases at J, with 14 bases in the middle. This CDR3 is built from 15 residues. CDR3 in amino acids: CASSYWSTQTGELFF. CDR3 DNA sequence: TGTGCCAGCAGTTATTGGTCTACCCAAACCGGGGAGCTGTTTTTT.

This sequence joins TRBV7-2 and TRBJ1-2; 10 bases fit TRBD1. V shed 2 bases and J 1 base; nucleotides not matched to a gene: 13. Germline CDR1 is SGHTA and CDR2 is FQGNSA. CDR3 length: 19 amino acids. CDR3 protein: CASSLRAQLGTGDNYGYTF. CDR3 sequence (DNA): TGTGCCAGCAGCTTAAGAGCGCAGCTAGGGACAGGGGATAACTATGGCTACACCTTC.

This clonotype was detected ten times or more. The chain couples TRBV28 to TRBJ2-2; 9 bases agree with TRBD2. V shed 6 bases and J 4 bases; nucleotides not matched to a gene: 15. CDR3 length: 18 residues. CDR1 MDHEN and CDR2 SYDVKM come from the germline V gene. Written as DNA, the CDR3 is TGTGCCAGCAGGTTCCACAGGTTGCGGGAGGGCCGCACCGGGGAGCTGTTTTTT. This sequence encodes CASRFHRLREGRTGELFF.

The chain joins TRBV20-1 to TRBJ2-1, with TRBD2 matching 16 bases. Germline values: CDR1 DFQATT, CDR2 SNEGSKA (reference sequence). The CDR3 sequence is 15 residues long. The ends lost 6 bases at V and 7 bases at J; junction bases unmatched: 6. CDR3 nucleotide sequence: TGCAGTGCCGGGACTAGCGGGAGGGCCATAAATGAGCAGTTCTTC. The encoded protein is CSAGTSGRAINEQFF.

As for this clonotype: One base away lies a much larger clone, so this may be a sequencing read error. The J gene is TRBJ2-3, the V gene TRBV11-2; perhaps TRBD1 as D (6 bases). Germline CDR1 reads SGHAT; CDR2 reads FQNNGV. The CDR3 totals 14 residues. The CDR3 DNA is TGTGCCAGCATCTATAGTTGGGCAGGGGATACGCGGTATTTT. Translated: CASIYSWAGDTRYF.

The chain has TRBV28 and TRBJ1-2; tentatively, D is TRBD1 (5 bases). Trimming stripped 7 bases from V and 3 bases from J, with 15 bases between. The germline CDR1 and CDR2 sequences are MDHEN and SYDVKM. The CDR3 extends over 14 amino acids. CDR3 region: CASIRALTDYGYTF. CDR3 DNA: TGTGCCAGCATCAGGGCCCTAACGGACTATGGCTACACCTTC.

DNA of the CDR3: TGTGCCAGCAGCTTACTAGCGGGCTCCTACAATGAGCAGTTCTTC. Translated: CASSLLAGSYNEQFF. This chain links TRBV5-8 with TRBJ2-1; 9 bases align to TRBD2. The trim removed 2 bases at V and 0 bases at J, leaving 0 bases unmatched. Germline CDR1 SGHTS, CDR2 YDEGEE. This CDR3 comprises 15 residues.

This clonotype was counted between two and nine times. The rearrangement uses TRBV11-2 and TRBJ2-1; 10 bases are shared with TRBD2. The CDR3 loop spans 15 amino acids. CDR1 and CDR2 (germline): SGHAT, FQNNGV. With V trimmed by 5 bases and J by 8 bases, 9 bases remained unmatched. In DNA form, the CDR3 reads TGTGCCAGCAGCCCAAGCGGGAGGGCCGATGATGAGCAGTTCTTC. Protein: CASSPSGRADDEQFF.

This clonotype was counted many times. The rearrangement uses TRBV27 and TRBJ2-1, with D perhaps TRBD2 (6 bases). This CDR3 is built from 18 residues. Germline CDR1 MNHEY, CDR2 SMNVEV (reference sequence). V lost 7 bases to trimming and J lost 0 bases, with 22 bases between them. The CDR3 region has the DNA TGTGCCAGCAACCGGGACTCTCGAATCTTGAGCTCCTACAATGAGCAGTTCTTC. It is translated as CASNRDSRILSSYNEQFF.

This clonotype showed up just a few times. CDR3 coding DNA: TGCAGTGCTAAAGCGATATATGAAGCTTTCTTT. It is translated as CSAKAIYEAFF. The chain uses TRBV20-1 and TRBJ1-1; no firm D call. This CDR3 region has 11 residues. V dropped 4 bases and J dropped 7 bases, with 10 bases sitting between them. Germline V gene sequence: CDR1 DFQATT, CDR2 SNEGSKA (reference sequence).